This TCR beta chain was documented in a study of blood T cell repertoires in COVID-19. Turning to the study itself: The cDNA or gDNA used as material had been derived from T cells, B-cell-depleted T cells, or PBMCs.

Trimming cost V 7 bases and J 1 base; bases outside gene matches: 6. Germline lookup yields CDR1 MNHEY and CDR2 SVGAGI. This CDR3 has 15 residues. As originally analysed: Amplified reference gene primers provided the basis for estimating nucleated cell counts. Clones were read by immunoSEQ multiplex PCR, and TCRdb kept only the in-frame ones, dropping some. V, J and clone size are those of that table, while D and trimming were read from the DNA. Of 70,000 or so clones in the sample, about 90% were seen once. V is TRBV6-5 and J is TRBJ2-3; 9 positions match TRBD1. This TCR came from an elderly woman with active COVID-19. Sample: peripheral blood. CDR3 DNA: TGTGCCAGCACCGACAGGGGGGCCCGCACAGATACGCAGTATTTT. It translates to CASTDRGARTDTQYF.